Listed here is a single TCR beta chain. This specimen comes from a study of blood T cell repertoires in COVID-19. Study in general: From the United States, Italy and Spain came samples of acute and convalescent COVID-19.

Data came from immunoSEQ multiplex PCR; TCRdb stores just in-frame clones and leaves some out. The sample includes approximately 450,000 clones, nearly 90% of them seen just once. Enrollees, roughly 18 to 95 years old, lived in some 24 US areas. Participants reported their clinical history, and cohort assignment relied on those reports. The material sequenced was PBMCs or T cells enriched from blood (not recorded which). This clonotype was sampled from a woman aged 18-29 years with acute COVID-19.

CDR3 residues: CAISDGAGLTDTQYF. The CDR3 DNA is TGTGCCATCAGTGATGGAGCGGGACTCACAGATACGCAGTATTTT. The chain recombines TRBV10-3 with TRBJ2-3; 7 bases align to TRBD2. The CDR3 is made up of 15 amino acids. The germline V gene has CDR1 ENHRY and CDR2 SYGVKD. Trimming took 3 bases from V and 2 from J; bases not matched to a gene: 5.